This T cell receptor (beta chain) was sequenced during a study of beta chain features in type 1 diabetes. Overall study results and limits: Possibly, sequencing cDNA over-represented cells that had high TCR expression levels. Any role of HLA type in TCRB rearrangement remained unresolved here.

Losses at the gene ends were 1 base for V and 6 bases for J; bases not matched to a gene: 5. This CDR3 is built from 15 residues. Germline CDR1 reads SNHLY; CDR2 reads FYNNEI. In the case of this clone: Its antigen is not identified.

The isolated RNA, all of it, was reverse transcribed, so expressed TCRB transcripts were what got sequenced. Method: immunoSEQ multiplex PCR; TCRdb's copy keeps in-frame clones and lacks some. Of 430,000 or so clones listed, roughly 11% are singletons. Sequenced input: naive CD4+ T cells from blood. The origin of this receptor is a woman aged 18 to 35 in good health. The rearrangement joins TRBV2 to TRBJ2-4; 8 bases match TRBD1. CDR3 in amino acids: CASSEVDRAVNIQYF. CDR3 in DNA: TGTGCCAGCAGTGAAGTGGACAGGGCGGTAAACATTCAGTACTTC.